Sequencing of this T cell receptor (beta chain) was carried out in a study of memory B cells and T cells in multiple sclerosis. Germline V CDR1 and CDR2: LNHDA, SQIVND (reference sequence). This CDR3 comprises 16 residues. The trim removed 4 bases at V and 0 bases at J, leaving 5 bases unmatched. Produced via immunoSEQ multiplex PCR; TCRdb's table is partial and in-frame only. The sample lists 40,000 to 50,000 clones, approximately 80% occurring once. Details on this clone: Its antigen is unknown.

Separate sequencing covered autoproliferating (CFSE-dim) and non-proliferating (CFSE-high) T cells from stimulus-free culture. Replicate wells were pooled after approximately seven days of stimulus-free culture of approximately 50 million CFSE-labeled PBMCs. Sequencing input: PBMCs from blood kept in culture. V usage is TRBV19 and J usage is TRBJ2-1; 8 nucleotides align to TRBD2. This receptor was obtained from a human donor with multiple sclerosis. CDR3 DNA: TGTGCCAGTAGTAGACCCAGCGGGAGCTCCTACAATGAGCAGTTCTTC. It codes for CASSRPSGSSYNEQFF.